The 28 T cell receptor beta chains below all came from one sample that was sequenced in a study of CD8 T cells in Susac syndrome. RNA amounts of about 0.5 to 1 ug underwent reverse transcription with random hexamers. MiXCR, run by TCRdb on the immunoSEQ multiplex PCR reads, gives a single entry per CDR3 protein. The sample has about 130,000 distinct CDR3 sequences, around 96% seen once. Sequencing was done on a sample of CD4+ T cells from PBMCs. These receptors all come from a human donor in good health.

CDR3 loop: CSGGLGPTEAFF. CDR3 DNA sequence: TGCAGCGGGGGGTTGGGCCCCACTGAAGCTTTCTTT. The rearrangement links TRBV29-1 to TRBJ1-1; tentatively, D is TRBD1 (5 bases). CDR1 is SQVTM, CDR2 ANQGSEA, per germline. This CDR3 has 12 amino acids. V was shortened by 7 bases and J by 4 bases, with 13 bases between the two germline ends.

J is TRBJ2-5 and V is TRBV28; either TRBD1 or TRBD2 may supply D (5 bases each). Germline CDR1 MDHEN, CDR2 SYDVKM. The CDR3 totals 14 residues. Trimming shortened V by 6 bases and J by 7 bases, and 18 bases separated the two germline ends. The CDR3 DNA reads TGTGCCAGCAGACGACGGGGCGCTCTGGGGACCCAGTACTTC. Translated: CASRRRGALGTQYF.

This rearrangement joins TRBV19 to TRBJ1-5, with D unclear. The CDR3 totals 14 residues. Trimming removed 3 bases from V and 0 bases from J, with 6 bases in between. The germline V gene encodes CDR1 LNHDA and CDR2 SQIVND (reference sequence). The CDR3 DNA is TGTGCCAGTAGTATTCAGGCTAGCAATCAGCCCCAGCATTTT. This gives the protein CASSIQASNQPQHF. Filled out from reference TRBV19 and TRBJ1-5, the complete variable domain reads DGGITQSPKYLFRKEGQNVTLSCEQNLNHDAMYWYRQDPGQGLRLIYYSQIVNDFQKGDIAEGYSVSREKKESFPLTVTSAQKNPTAFYLCASSIQASNQPQHFGDGTRLSIL.

The chain joins TRBV27 to TRBJ2-7; D gene uncertain. The CDR3 runs to 14 residues. The V gene's germline CDR1 is MNHEY and CDR2 SMNVEV (reference sequence). The V end lost 7 bases, the J end lost 0 bases, and 13 bases lay between the germline ends. CDR3 nucleotide sequence: TGTGCCAGCATGGTTGGGTGGAGCTCCTACGAGCAGTACTTC. Residues: CASMVGWSSYEQYF.

This chain links TRBV12-2 with TRBJ2-1; TRBD2 reflects the table's D call only, with no check against the DNA. TRBV12-2 is a pseudogene locus. The CDR3 is made up of 15 amino acids. This CDR3 is CASRLRLAGLNEQFF. CDR3 DNA sequence: TGTGCAAGTCGCTTAAGACTAGCGGGATTAAATGAGCAGTTCTTC.

The gene calls are TRBV29-1 and TRBJ2-5; a possible D gene is TRBD2 (5 bases). The germline gives CDR1 SQVTM, CDR2 ANQGSEA. There are 14 residues in the CDR3. V dropped 3 bases and J dropped 5 bases, with 16 bases sitting between them. The CDR3 spells CSVERNPRGETQYF. CDR3 nucleotides: TGCAGCGTTGAGAGGAACCCTCGAGGGGAGACCCAGTACTTC.

The J gene is TRBJ2-2, the V gene TRBV7-2, with 8 positions matching TRBD1. This CDR3 is built from 16 residues. J lost 4 bases, V lost 4 bases, and 8 bases had no gene match. Germline CDR1 SGHTA, CDR2 FQGNSA. CDR3 amino acids: CASSYGQGRGTGELFF. The CDR3 DNA is TGTGCCAGCAGCTATGGACAGGGCCGGGGCACCGGGGAGCTGTTTTTT.

J is TRBJ2-6 and V is TRBV18; 7 bases agree with TRBD2. The V gene's germline CDR1 is KGHSH and CDR2 LQKENI. After removal of 3 bases from V and 0 bases from J, the junction contained 5 bases not matched to a gene. The CDR3 extends over 17 amino acids. The CDR3 region is CASSPGTGGSGANVLTF. The CDR3 bases are TGTGCCAGCTCACCCGGGACGGGGGGCTCTGGGGCCAACGTCCTGACTTTC.

V gene TRBV29-1 combines with J gene TRBJ2-5; no definite D call. In germline, CDR1 is SQVTM, CDR2 ANQGSEA. CDR3 size: 11 residues. Trimming took 6 bases from V and 1 from J, leaving 6 bases between them. Here the CDR3 DNA reads TGCAGCGTCGCCCCCCAAGAGACCCAGTACTTC. Its translation: CSVAPQETQYF.

By sample share, this clonotype is medium-sized (0.01 to 0.1%). V gene TRBV28 combines with J gene TRBJ2-1; no clear D gene. The V end lost 1 base, the J end lost 5 bases, and 0 bases lay between the germline ends. The germline gives CDR1 MDHEN, CDR2 SYDVKM. The CDR3 runs 11 residues. CDR3 protein: CASSLYNEQFF. The CDR3, as DNA: TGTGCCAGCAGTTTATACAATGAGCAGTTCTTC.

The chain links TRBV19 to TRBJ2-1; 8 positions match TRBD2. The CDR3 loop spans 15 amino acids. V gave up 6 bases and J gave up 1 base; unmatched junction bases: 5. Germline V lookup: CDR1 LNHDA, CDR2 SQIVND (reference sequence). The CDR3 bases are TGTGCCAGTAGGGGGACTAGTTGGTCCTACAATGAGCAGTTCTTC. Protein product: CASRGTSWSYNEQFF.

The genes are TRBV6-5 and TRBJ1-3; D ambiguous. The CDR3 is 17 residues long. V lost 4 bases and J lost 0, with 16 bases in between. Per germline, CDR1 MNHEY and CDR2 SVGAGI. CDR3 sequence (DNA): TGTGCCAGCAGTTTACAACCGGGCCCTTCCTCTGGAAACACCATATATTTT. Its protein is CASSLQPGPSSGNTIYF.

This clonotype appeared a few times. The J gene is TRBJ2-6, the V gene TRBV27; D gene unclear. The ends were cut back, 2 bases at V and 3 bases at J, with 2 bases in the middle. CDR1 and CDR2 (germline): MNHEY, SMNVEV (reference sequence). The CDR3 covers 13 residues. The CDR3 coding sequence is TGTGCCAGCAGTTTACTTGGGGCCAACGTCCTGACTTTC. Translation gives CASSLLGANVLTF.

The rearrangement uses TRBV28 and TRBJ2-5; 8 bases are a match to TRBD1. The germline V gene encodes CDR1 MDHEN and CDR2 SYDVKM. The CDR3 sequence is 14 residues long. The trim removed 6 bases at V and 4 bases at J, leaving 7 bases unmatched. CDR3 loop: CASRATTGGETQYF. The DNA for the CDR3 is TGTGCCAGCAGAGCGACTACAGGGGGAGAGACCCAGTACTTC.

The V gene is TRBV20-1, the J gene TRBJ2-1; TRBD2 matches at 11 bases. The germline CDR1 and CDR2 sequences are DFQATT and SNEGSKA (reference sequence). The length of the CDR3 is 14 residues. V lost 5 bases to trimming and J lost 9 bases; unmatched junction nucleotides: 9. The CDR3 spells CSAATSGSTGEQFF. CDR3 DNA: TGCAGTGCTGCAACTAGCGGGAGTACGGGTGAGCAGTTCTTC.

The chain recombines TRBV12-3 or TRBV12-4 with TRBJ2-7; unclear D gene. V lost 5 bases and J 4 bases, leaving 6 bases between the germline ends. CDR3 length: 11 residues. The CDR3 DNA is TGTGCCAGCAGTATCTTTTACGAGCAGTACTTC. As protein: CASSIFYEQYF.

V gene TRBV27 combines with J gene TRBJ1-1, with D possibly TRBD1 on 5 matching bases. CDR1 and CDR2 from the germline V gene are MNHEY and SMNVEV (reference sequence). Trimming stripped 4 bases from V and 0 bases from J, with 9 bases between. CDR3 length: 14 amino acids. CDR3 in DNA: TGTGCCAGCAGTTCAGGGCTTATGAACACTGAAGCTTTCTTT. Translation: CASSSGLMNTEAFF.

The rearrangement uses TRBV4-1 and TRBJ1-4; D not resolved. Trimming stripped 1 base from V and 7 bases from J, with 4 bases between. This CDR3 has 12 amino acids. Germline CDR1 reads MGHRA; CDR2 reads YSYEKL. The CDR3 here is CASSQGPEKLFF. In nucleotides, the CDR3 is TGCGCCAGCAGCCAAGGGCCTGAAAAACTGTTTTTT.

The chain carries TRBV29-1 and TRBJ1-1; tentatively, D is TRBD1 (5 bases). V was trimmed by 7 bases and J by 0 bases, leaving 21 bases between them. The CDR3 runs 16 residues. Germline CDR1 reads SQVTM; CDR2 reads ANQGSEA. This chain's CDR3 is CSAEGRGDPMNTEAFF. The DNA of the CDR3 is TGCAGCGCCGAAGGTAGGGGCGACCCCATGAACACTGAAGCTTTCTTT. The full variable domain, completed using reference TRBV29-1 and TRBJ1-1, is SAVISQKPSRDICQRGTSLTIQCQVDSQVTMMFWYRQQPGQSLTLIATANQGSEATYESGFVIDKFPISRPNLTFSTLTVSNMSPEDSSIYLCSAEGRGDPMNTEAFFGQGTRLTVV.

This sequence joins TRBV7-2 and TRBJ2-7; 8 bases agree with TRBD2. The CDR3 contains 14 residues. The germline gives CDR1 SGHTA, CDR2 FQGNSA. V was pared by 4 bases and J by 6 bases, with 8 bases of the junction left unmatched. The CDR3 bases are TGTGCCAGCAGCTCCTCGGGGGGGGTCTCCGAGCAGTACTTC. Translating gives CASSSSGGVSEQYF.

Only one count was recorded for this clonotype. The chain combines TRBV2 with TRBJ2-5, with 7 nucleotides matching TRBD2. V dropped 3 bases and J dropped 1; count of bases not matched to a gene: 2. This CDR3 is built from 14 residues. CDR1 is SNHLY, CDR2 FYNNEI, per germline. The CDR3 region is CASSDASGQETQYF. The CDR3 DNA reads TGTGCCAGCAGTGACGCTAGCGGCCAAGAGACCCAGTACTTC.

The chain has TRBV2 and TRBJ2-7, with D perhaps given as TRBD1 or TRBD2 (5 bases each). The CDR3 has 12 residues. V was clipped by 11 bases and J by 7 bases, with 18 bases between them. In germline, CDR1 is SNHLY, CDR2 FYNNEI. The DNA for the CDR3 is TGTGCCGGGACCGACGGGCGCGGAGAGCAGTACTTC. This encodes CAGTDGRGEQYF.

DNA of the CDR3: TGCGCCAGCAGTTACTATCCCACCGACAGTTATAGCACAGATACGCAGTATTTT. Translating it yields CASSYYPTDSYSTDTQYF. The chain couples TRBV23-1 to TRBJ2-3; D might be TRBD1 (5 bases). TRBV23-1 is designated an ORF whose function remains uncertain. Trimming stripped 5 bases from V and 0 bases from J, with 21 bases between. CDR3 length: 18 amino acids.

The gene calls are TRBV7-2 and TRBJ2-1; TRBD1 agrees at 8 bases. CDR1 SGHTA and CDR2 FQGNSA come from the germline V gene. The CDR3 covers 13 residues. V lost 11 bases, J lost 7 bases, and 10 bases stayed unmatched. The CDR3 DNA reads as TGTGCCGGCCTCAGACAGGGGACGAATGAGCAGTTCTTC. Translation gives CAGLRQGTNEQFF.

The chain uses TRBV20-1 and TRBJ2-2; possible D gene TRBD2, 6 bases. Germline V gives CDR1 DFQATT, CDR2 SNEGSKA (reference sequence). The CDR3 has 12 residues. V was clipped by 6 bases and J by 6 bases, with 11 bases between them. As DNA, the CDR3 is TGCAGTGCCGGACCGGGGGCCGGGGAGCTGTTTTTT. This encodes CSAGPGAGELFF.

V and J are TRBV20-1 and TRBJ2-5; perhaps TRBD2 as D (5 bases). The V gene's germline CDR1 is DFQATT and CDR2 SNEGSKA (reference sequence). Trimming removed 3 bases from V and 0 bases from J, with 11 bases in between. The CDR3 loop spans 14 amino acids. The chain's CDR3 is CSARDSWNQETQYF. The CDR3 coding sequence is TGCAGTGCTAGGGACTCCTGGAACCAAGAGACCCAGTACTTC.

The chain employs TRBV14 and TRBJ2-1; 7 nucleotides match TRBD2. Losses at the gene ends were 10 bases for V and 0 bases for J; bases not matched to a gene: 9. Germline loops: CDR1 SGHDN, CDR2 FVKESK. The CDR3 runs to 15 residues. The CDR3 reads CATAPGGPSYNEQFF. The CDR3 region has the DNA TGTGCCACCGCTCCGGGGGGACCCTCCTACAATGAGCAGTTCTTC.

The V call is TRBV20-1, the J call TRBJ2-3, with 10 bases that match TRBD2. Unmatched junction bases numbered 7, after V lost 3 bases and J lost 4 bases. CDR1 is DFQATT and CDR2 is SNEGSKA in the germline V gene (reference sequence). The CDR3 has 15 amino acids. As DNA, the CDR3 is TGCAGTGCTAGGGCTAGCGGGAGTAGCCCAGATACGCAGTATTTT. Protein product: CSARASGSSPDTQYF.